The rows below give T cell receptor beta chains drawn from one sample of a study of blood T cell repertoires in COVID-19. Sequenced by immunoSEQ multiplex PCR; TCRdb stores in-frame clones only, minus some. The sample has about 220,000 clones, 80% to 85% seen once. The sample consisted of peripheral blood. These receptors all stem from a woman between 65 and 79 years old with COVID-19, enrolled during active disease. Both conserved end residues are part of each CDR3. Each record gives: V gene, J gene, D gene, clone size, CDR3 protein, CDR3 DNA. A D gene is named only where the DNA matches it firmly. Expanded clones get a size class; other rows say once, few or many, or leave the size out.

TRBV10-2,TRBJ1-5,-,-,CASSEVAGDQPQHF,TGCGCCAGCAGTGAGGTGGCAGGGGATCAGCCCCAGCATTTT
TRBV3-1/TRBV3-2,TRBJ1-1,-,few,CASSLRDTEAFF,TGTGCCAGCAGTCTCCGGGACACTGAAGCTTTCTTT
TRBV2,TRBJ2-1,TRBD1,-,CASSRSQGANEQFF,TGTGCCAGCAGTAGGAGTCAGGGGGCAAATGAGCAGTTCTTC
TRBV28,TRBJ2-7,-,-,CASRGGLLEQYF,TGTGCCAGCAGGGGGGGACTGCTCGAGCAGTACTTC
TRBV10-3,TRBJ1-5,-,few,CAISESRGDNSNQPQHF,TGTGCCATCAGTGAGTCTCGAGGGGACAATAGCAATCAGCCCCAGCATTTT
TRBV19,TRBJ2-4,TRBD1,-,CASMGDRELAKNIQYF,TGTGCCAGTATGGGGGACAGGGAATTAGCCAAAAACATTCAGTACTTC
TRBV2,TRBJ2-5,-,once,CASLTRETQYF,TGTGCCAGTCTAACCCGGGAGACCCAGTACTTC
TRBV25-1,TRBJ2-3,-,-,CASSDRNRRTDTQYF,TGTGCCAGCAGTGACCGGAACAGGCGCACAGATACGCAGTATTTT
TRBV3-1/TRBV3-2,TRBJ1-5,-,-,CASSQAGVGNQPQHF,TGTGCCAGCAGCCAAGCCGGGGTGGGCAATCAGCCCCAGCATTTT
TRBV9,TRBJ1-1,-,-,CASSVIAVNTEAFF,TGTGCCAGCAGCGTAATAGCAGTGAACACTGAAGCTTTCTTT
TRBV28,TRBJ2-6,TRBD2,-,CASSPAGVSGANVLTF,TGTGCCAGCAGTCCTGCGGGGGTATCTGGGGCCAACGTCCTGACTTTC
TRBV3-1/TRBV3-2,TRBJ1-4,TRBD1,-,CASSQYGQGVEKLFF,TGTGCCAGCAGCCAATACGGACAGGGCGTCGAAAAACTGTTTTTT
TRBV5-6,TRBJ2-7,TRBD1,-,CASSYDRVGEQYF,TGTGCCAGCAGCTATGACAGGGTTGGCGAGCAGTACTTC
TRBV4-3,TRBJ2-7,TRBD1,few,CASSQEVTGTGRQYF,TGCGCCAGCAGCCAAGAAGTAACCGGGACAGGCCGACAGTACTTC
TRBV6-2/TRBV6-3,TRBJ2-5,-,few,CASSLSVETQYF,TGTGCCAGCAGTCTTTCGGTAGAGACCCAGTACTTC
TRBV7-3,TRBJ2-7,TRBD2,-,CASSLSSGGAYEQYF,TGTGCCAGCAGCTTATCTAGCGGGGGGGCCTACGAGCAGTACTTC
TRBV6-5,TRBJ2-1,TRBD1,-,CASSYSIQGANEQFF,TGTGCCAGCAGTTACTCGATCCAGGGGGCAAATGAGCAGTTCTTC
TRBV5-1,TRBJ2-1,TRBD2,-,CASSGLAGASNEQFF,TGCGCCAGCAGCGGACTAGCGGGTGCCTCCAATGAGCAGTTCTTC
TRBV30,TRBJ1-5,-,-,CAWTREPSNQPQHF,TGTGCCTGGACCAGGGAACCTAGCAATCAGCCCCAGCATTTT
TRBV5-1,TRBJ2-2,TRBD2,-,CASSLTTSGRIGTGELFF,TGCGCCAGCAGCTTGACCACTAGCGGGAGAATCGGCACCGGGGAGCTGTTTTTT
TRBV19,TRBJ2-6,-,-,CASHQAGSGANVLTF,TGTGCCAGCCATCAGGCGGGCTCTGGGGCCAACGTCCTGACTTTC
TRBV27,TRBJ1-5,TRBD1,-,CASSGTGAYSNQPQHF,TGTGCCAGCAGTGGGACAGGCGCCTATAGCAATCAGCCCCAGCATTTT
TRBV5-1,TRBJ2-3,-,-,CASSLDSSTDTQYF,TGCGCCAGCAGCTTGGACTCCTCCACAGATACGCAGTATTTT
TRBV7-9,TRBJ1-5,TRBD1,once,CASSETGAGQPQHF,TGTGCCAGCAGCGAAACAGGGGCCGGCCAGCCCCAGCATTTT
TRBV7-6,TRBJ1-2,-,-,CASSLPQQGGGYGYTF,TGTGCCAGCAGCTTACCGCAACAGGGCGGGGGGTATGGCTACACCTTC
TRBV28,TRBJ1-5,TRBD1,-,CASSYPGTGGGQPQHF,TGTGCCAGCAGTTATCCCGGGACAGGGGGTGGTCAGCCCCAGCATTTT
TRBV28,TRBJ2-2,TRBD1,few,CASSLVDRAGELFF,TGTGCCAGCAGTTTGGTAGACAGGGCCGGGGAGCTGTTTTTT